Listed here are 20 T cell receptor beta chains from one sample, sequenced in a study of graft-versus-host responses after intestinal transplantation. TCRdb's copy holds only in-frame clones and misses some; the assay was immunoSEQ multiplex PCR. The repertoire holds about 9,500 clones, with 70% to 90% as singletons. The material was PBMCs, obtained about 250 days after intestinal transplant. All receptors come from a human patient who received an intestinal transplant, so some T cells may come from the graft donor.

The rearrangement uses TRBV4-2 and TRBJ2-6; 7 bases are shared with TRBD1. This CDR3 has 15 amino acids. Germline V gene sequence: CDR1 LGHNA, CDR2 YNFKEQ. Trimming removed 1 base from V and 3 bases from J; junction bases left unmatched: 0. Here the CDR3 reads CASSQGQGGANVLTF. In nucleotides, the CDR3 is TGTGCCAGCAGCCAAGGACAGGGTGGGGCCAACGTCCTGACTTTC.

The V and J genes are TRBV11-2 and TRBJ2-1; tentatively, D is TRBD1 (6 bases). The germline V gene has CDR1 SGHAT and CDR2 FQNNGV. This CDR3 region has 15 residues. With 4 bases removed from V and 5 bases from J, the gap between germline ends came to 15 bases. The CDR3 loop reads CASSSGHGEHNEQFF. CDR3 bases: TGTGCCAGCAGCTCGGGACACGGCGAACACAATGAGCAGTTCTTC.

The rearrangement joins TRBV7-6 to TRBJ2-5; D is ambiguous. The length of the CDR3 is 13 residues. Germline V CDR1 and CDR2: SGHVS, FNYEAQ. V was clipped by 0 bases and J by 4 bases, with 6 bases between them. As DNA, the CDR3 is TGTGCCAGCAGCTTAGCGGCAACAGAGACCCAGTACTTC. Protein: CASSLAATETQYF. Looking up the rest from reference TRBV7-6 and TRBJ2-5 gives the full variable domain: GAGVSQSPRYKVTKRGQDVALRCDPISGHVSLYWYRQALGQGPEFLTYFNYEAQQDKSGLPNDRFSAERPEGSISTLTIQRTEQRDSAMYRCASSLAATETQYFGPGTRLLVL.

V usage is TRBV27 and J usage is TRBJ2-1; D might be TRBD2 (6 bases). V gave up 4 bases and J gave up 4 bases, with 17 bases separating them. Germline V gene data show CDR1 as MNHEY and CDR2 as SMNVEV (reference sequence). The CDR3 runs 16 residues. CDR3 region: CASSSQRRGTYNEQFF. CDR3 DNA: TGTGCCAGCAGTTCCCAAAGGCGGGGCACATACAATGAGCAGTTCTTC.

In the case of this clone: One junction end disagrees with the germline gene, perhaps due to a read error. The CDR3 DNA sequence: TGTGCCAGCAGTGAAGCAGGAACGGGTTCCTACGAGCAGTACTTC. This encodes CASSEAGTGSYEQYF. V is TRBV10-3 and J is TRBJ2-7; D is ambiguous. Germline-derived CDR1 and CDR2 are ENHRY and SYGVKD. This CDR3 spans 15 amino acids.

This clone was seen only once. This chain joins TRBV10-3 and TRBJ2-7, with TRBD2 matching over 7 bases. J lost 3 bases, V lost 2 bases, and 7 bases had no gene match. CDR3 size: 15 residues. Per the germline V gene, CDR1 is ENHRY and CDR2 is SYGVKD. CDR3 sequence (DNA): TGTGCCATCAGTGAGGGCCTAGCGGAGGTCTACGAGCAGTACTTC. Translation gives CAISEGLAEVYEQYF.

The chain uses TRBV27 and TRBJ2-4; possibly TRBD1 for D (6 bases). Germline V gene sequence: CDR1 MNHEY, CDR2 SMNVEV (reference sequence). V lost 8 bases and J 8 bases, leaving 19 bases between the germline ends. CDR3 length: 14 residues. DNA for the CDR3: TGTGCCAGCTCCTATTCCGACAGGTCGGACATTCAGTACTTC. As protein: CASSYSDRSDIQYF.

This clone was picked up one time. The chain uses TRBV27 and TRBJ1-2; unclear D gene. The CDR3 runs 13 residues. V was shortened by 4 bases and J by 1 base, with 7 bases between the two germline ends. Germline CDR1 MNHEY, CDR2 SMNVEV (reference sequence). CDR3 sequence reads: CASSSDYNYGYTF. The CDR3 bases are TGTGCCAGCAGTTCGGACTATAACTATGGCTACACCTTC.

Judged by abundance, this clone is large. This chain links TRBV27 with TRBJ2-7, with D possibly being TRBD1 or TRBD2 (5 bases each). This CDR3 contains 13 residues. Trimming shortened V by 3 bases and J by 3 bases, and 9 bases separated the two germline ends. CDR1 and CDR2 (germline): MNHEY, SMNVEV (reference sequence). CDR3 sequence reads: CASSFGDGYEQYF. The CDR3 nucleotides are TGTGCCAGCAGTTTCGGGGACGGCTACGAGCAGTACTTC.

V usage is TRBV7-3 and J usage is TRBJ2-1; TRBD1 agrees at 11 bases. CDR1 and CDR2 from the germline V gene are SGHTA and FQGTGA. This CDR3 is built from 13 residues. The V and J ends lost 5 bases and 9 bases, in that order; junction bases with no gene match: 3. The CDR3 region has the DNA TGTGCCAGCAGCCAGGGACAGGGGGGTGAGCAGTTCTTC. Its translation: CASSQGQGGEQFF.

This clone was found once. This chain's CDR3 is CASSQGGGGPGEKLFF. DNA of the CDR3: TGCGCCAGCAGCCAAGGGGGAGGGGGCCCGGGGGAAAAACTGTTTTTT. The chain employs TRBV4-1 and TRBJ1-4; 7 positions agree with TRBD1. CDR3 size: 16 residues. Germline CDR1 is MGHRA and CDR2 is YSYEKL. V was clipped by 1 base and J by 8 bases; unmatched bases: 10.

With respect to this clone: Other DNA variants within this sample encode the same CDR3. This chain joins TRBV28 and TRBJ1-2; no firm D call. The germline V gene encodes CDR1 MDHEN and CDR2 SYDVKM. Trimming took off 2 bases at V and 1 base at J, with 8 bases between the two ends. This CDR3 spans 14 amino acids. The CDR3 DNA reads as TGTGCCAGCAGTTTAGGAAGGAGTAACTATGGCTACACCTTC. It translates to CASSLGRSNYGYTF.

This chain uses TRBV25-1 with TRBJ2-3, with D possibly being TRBD1 (6 bases). V lost 8 bases to trimming and J lost 3 bases, with 9 bases between them. The CDR3 loop spans 12 amino acids. Germline values: CDR1 MGHDK, CDR2 SYGVNS. This CDR3 reads CASGTGTDTQYF. The CDR3 DNA reads as TGTGCCAGCGGTACAGGGACAGATACGCAGTATTTT.

V is TRBV7-3 and J is TRBJ1-1; 10 bases are a match to TRBD1. The trim removed 5 bases at V and 10 bases at J, leaving 10 bases unmatched. The CDR3 is 14 residues long. The V gene's germline CDR1 is SGHTA and CDR2 FQGTGA. The CDR3 sequence: CASSKLGTGVGAFF. Here the CDR3 DNA reads TGTGCCAGCAGCAAACTCGGGACAGGGGTTGGAGCTTTCTTT.

The gene calls are TRBV21-1 and TRBJ2-1; no check of the table's D call, TRBD1, against the DNA was made. TRBV21-1 is described as a pseudogene. This CDR3 region has 13 residues. The CDR3 nucleotides are TGTGCCAGCAGCAAAGAAGGGGACAATGAGCAGTTCTTC. The encoded protein is CASSKEGDNEQFF.

This clone came up a few times. The rearrangement uses TRBV4-3 and TRBJ2-2, with 7 bases identical to TRBD2. Per germline, CDR1 LGHNA and CDR2 YSLEER. This CDR3 is 14 amino acids long. J was trimmed by 5 bases and V by 4 bases; bases with no gene match: 4. CDR3 in amino acids: CASSRGEGTGELFF. CDR3 in DNA: TGCGCCAGCAGCCGGGGGGAGGGTACCGGGGAGCTGTTTTTT.

V gene TRBV18 combines with J gene TRBJ2-2, with 9 nucleotides matching TRBD1. Germline V gives CDR1 KGHSH, CDR2 LQKENI. Unmatched junction bases numbered 3, after V lost 3 bases and J lost 4 bases. The CDR3 is 15 amino acids. CDR3 coding DNA: TGTGCCAGCTCACCCCAGACAGGGGGCACCGGGGAGCTGTTTTTT. It is translated as CASSPQTGGTGELFF.

The V and J genes are TRBV15 and TRBJ1-2; 7 positions match TRBD1. V was clipped by 3 bases and J by 7 bases; unmatched bases: 5. This CDR3 spans 13 amino acids. Germline V gene sequence: CDR1 LNHNV, CDR2 YYDKDF (reference sequence). CDR3 DNA sequence: TGTGCCACCAGCAGCGACAGGGTGGGTGGCTACACCTTC. This gives the protein CATSSDRVGGYTF.

The CDR3 region is CASSLATGTGKYNEQFF. As DNA, the CDR3 is TGCGCCAGCAGCTTGGCCACCGGGACAGGGAAGTACAATGAGCAGTTCTTC. The J gene is TRBJ2-1, the V gene TRBV5-1; 9 nucleotides match TRBD1. From germline, CDR1 is SGHRS and CDR2 YFSETQ. V lost 0 bases to trimming and J lost 4 bases; unmatched junction nucleotides: 8. The CDR3 totals 17 residues.

The chain carries TRBV7-3 and TRBJ2-3; D possibly corresponds to TRBD1 (7 bases). Germline V gene data show CDR1 as SGHTA and CDR2 as FQGTGA. V dropped 2 bases and J dropped 5 bases, with 11 bases sitting between them. The CDR3 extends over 14 amino acids. Here the CDR3 DNA reads TGTGCCAGCAGCTTAGGAGGGGGCCTAGATACGCAGTATTTT. This translates into CASSLGGGLDTQYF.